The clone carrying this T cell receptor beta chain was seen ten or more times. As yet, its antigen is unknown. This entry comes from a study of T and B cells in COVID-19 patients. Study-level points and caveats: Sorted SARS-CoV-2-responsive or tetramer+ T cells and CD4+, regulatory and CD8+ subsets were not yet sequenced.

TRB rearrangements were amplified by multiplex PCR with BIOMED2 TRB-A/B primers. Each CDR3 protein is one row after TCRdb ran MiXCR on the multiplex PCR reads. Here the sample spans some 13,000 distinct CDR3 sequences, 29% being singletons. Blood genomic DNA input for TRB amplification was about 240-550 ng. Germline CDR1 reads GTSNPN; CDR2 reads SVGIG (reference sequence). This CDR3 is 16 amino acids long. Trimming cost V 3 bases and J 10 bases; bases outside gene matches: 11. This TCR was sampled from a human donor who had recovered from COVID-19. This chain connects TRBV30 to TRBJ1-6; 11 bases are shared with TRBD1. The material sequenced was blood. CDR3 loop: CAWRGQGATTGSPLHF. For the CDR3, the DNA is TGTGCCTGGAGAGGACAGGGGGCGACTACGGGGTCACCCCTCCACTTT.